The 23 T cell receptor beta chains given below trace back to one sample, sequenced in a study of blood T cell repertoires in COVID-19 (dated by TCRdb to about 2020). The library came from the immunoSEQ multiplex PCR assay. This is the immuneACCESS table as TCRdb keeps it, with only in-frame sequences that have V and J called. A part of the clones is gone; compared with another copy, unresolved V genes explain less than half, and the rest is unexplained. In this sample the table shows about 140,000 clones, around 80% of which occur a single time. Clones ranked in the top ten supply 3.5% to 5% of the sample. Sequencing was done on a sample of peripheral blood. All receptors come from a woman of 80 years or more with active or convalescent COVID-19.

As concerns this clone: The sample carries other DNA sequences with the same CDR3. The chain combines TRBV30 with TRBJ1-5, with D possibly TRBD1 on 5 matching bases. Germline CDR1 is GTSNPN and CDR2 is SVGIG (reference sequence). The CDR3 runs to 13 residues. V lost 1 base, J lost 3 bases, and 7 bases lay in between. For the CDR3, the DNA is TGTGCCTGGAGTGGACAGAACAATCAGCCCCAGCATTTT. As protein: CAWSGQNNQPQHF. The variable domain in full, completed from reference TRBV30 and TRBJ1-5, reads SQTIHQWPATLVQPVGSPLSLECTVEGTSNPNLYWYRQAAGRGLQLLFYSVGIGQISSEVPQNLSASRPQDRQFILSSKKLLLSDSGFYLCAWSGQNNQPQHFGDGTRLSIL.

The rearrangement links TRBV27 to TRBJ2-7; weak D call: TRBD2 (7 bases). In germline, CDR1 is MNHEY, CDR2 SMNVEV (reference sequence). Trimming removed 3 bases from V and 2 bases from J, with 17 bases in between. The CDR3 consists of 16 residues. CDR3 sequence (DNA): TGTGCCAGCAGTTTGTTTTCGGGGGGCCAGCCCTACGAGCAGTACTTC. This codes for CASSLFSGGQPYEQYF.

The chain has TRBV7-2 and TRBJ1-1, with 8 bases lining up with TRBD1. Germline CDR1 reads SGHTA; CDR2 reads FQGNSA. V gave up 5 bases and J gave up 0 bases; unmatched junction bases: 5. The CDR3 is made up of 15 amino acids. The CDR3 bases are TGTGCCAGCAGCCCCGGGACAGGAGTGAACACTGAAGCTTTCTTT. This translates into CASSPGTGVNTEAFF.

This clone has only one observation. V gene TRBV19 combines with J gene TRBJ2-6; a weak D match, TRBD1 (5 bases). Trimming took off 4 bases at V and 6 bases at J, with 16 bases between the two ends. The CDR3 runs to 16 residues. Per the germline V gene, CDR1 is LNHDA and CDR2 is SQIVND (reference sequence). In DNA, the CDR3 is TGTGCCAGTAGTACGGGTGGTCCAGGGCCGGCCAACGTCCTGACTTTC. Translated: CASSTGGPGPANVLTF.

The CDR3: CASSQDERGGNEQFF. The CDR3 coding sequence is TGCGCCAGCAGCCAAGATGAGCGGGGGGGTAATGAGCAGTTCTTC. The rearrangement links TRBV4-3 to TRBJ2-1, with 10 nucleotides matching TRBD2. There are 15 residues in the CDR3. Unmatched junction bases numbered 3, after V lost 0 bases and J lost 7 bases. Germline V gives CDR1 LGHNA, CDR2 YSLEER.

V usage is TRBV19 and J usage is TRBJ2-7; TRBD1 is a possible D gene (6 bases). Deletions cut 1 base from V and 6 bases from J, with 16 bases between. CDR3 length: 15 residues. Germline CDR1 and CDR2: LNHDA and SQIVND (reference sequence). CDR3 in amino acids: CASSIGSTGTPEQYF. CDR3 DNA sequence: TGTGCCAGTAGTATAGGAAGTACTGGGACACCCGAGCAGTACTTC.

This clone was observed at least ten times. In nucleotides, the CDR3 is TGTGCCAGTAGTAGGGGGGGGCCGGGGAACGAGCAGTACTTC. Encoded protein: CASSRGGPGNEQYF. The chain employs TRBV19 and TRBJ2-7, with D possibly matching TRBD2 (7 bases). Trimming took off 4 bases at V and 5 bases at J, with 15 bases between the two ends. The CDR3 loop spans 14 amino acids. The V gene's germline CDR1 is LNHDA and CDR2 SQIVND (reference sequence).

CDR3 residues: CASSHLTYNEQFF. The CDR3 DNA reads TGTGCCAGCAGTCACTTAACTTACAATGAGCAGTTCTTC. The chain recombines TRBV9 with TRBJ2-1; no clear D. The germline V gene has CDR1 SGDLS and CDR2 YYNGEE. Trimming pared 5 bases from V and 4 bases from J, leaving 10 bases between. The CDR3 is 13 residues long.

The gene calls are TRBV12-3 or TRBV12-4 and TRBJ1-5; D might be TRBD1 (5 bases). V was clipped by 5 bases and J by 3 bases, with 8 bases between them. This CDR3 spans 13 amino acids. DNA for the CDR3: TGTGCCAGCAGTCAGGGTTACAATCAGCCCCAGCATTTT. Its protein is CASSQGYNQPQHF.

This rearrangement joins TRBV6-5 to TRBJ2-5; 11 bases map to TRBD1. CDR3 size: 15 residues. The germline gives CDR1 MNHEY, CDR2 SVGAGI. V lost 6 bases, J lost 5 bases, and 8 bases stayed unmatched. CDR3 region: CASSRNRDRGETQYF. In DNA form, the CDR3 reads TGTGCCAGCAGCCGGAACCGGGACAGGGGGGAGACCCAGTACTTC.

The gene calls are TRBV3-1 (or the pseudogene TRBV3-2) and TRBJ1-6; D not certain. Germline lookup yields CDR1 LGHDT and CDR2 YNNKEL (reference sequence). The CDR3 consists of 14 residues. Trimming removed 4 bases at V and 7 bases at J, with 11 bases between. The CDR3 loop reads CASSPRGKNSPLHF. The DNA of the CDR3 is TGTGCCAGCAGCCCCCGGGGAAAGAATTCACCCCTCCACTTT.

The rearrangement links TRBV12-3 or TRBV12-4 to TRBJ1-6, with D possibly being TRBD1 (5 bases). V was cut by 7 bases and J by 9 bases, with 13 bases left in between. The CDR3 has 13 residues. The CDR3 DNA reads as TGTGCCAGCAACCCCGGGGGTGGTTCACCCCTCCACTTT. Translated: CASNPGGGSPLHF.

The chain is built from TRBV2 and TRBJ1-5, with D possibly matching TRBD1 (5 bases). The CDR3 length is 12 residues. Germline-derived CDR1 and CDR2 are SNHLY and FYNNEI. V was trimmed by 10 bases and J by 4 bases, leaving 11 bases between them. Here the CDR3 reads CAIRQRNQPQHF. The DNA of the CDR3 is TGTGCCATACGACAGAGAAATCAGCCCCAGCATTTT.

This chain links TRBV19 with TRBJ1-1; 8 positions agree with TRBD1. The CDR3 extends over 14 amino acids. Germline values: CDR1 LNHDA, CDR2 SQIVND (reference sequence). V shed 7 bases, J shed 4 bases, and the junction held 8 bases outside the gene matches. In nucleotides, the CDR3 is TGTGCCAGTACTTCGACAGGGGCGACCACTGAAGCTTTCTTT. Its protein is CASTSTGATTEAFF. Together with reference TRBV19 and TRBJ1-1, the CDR3 gives the full variable domain: DGGITQSPKYLFRKEGQNVTLSCEQNLNHDAMYWYRQDPGQGLRLIYYSQIVNDFQKGDIAEGYSVSREKKESFPLTVTSAQKNPTAFYLCASTSTGATTEAFFGQGTRLTVV.

V is TRBV3-1 (or the pseudogene TRBV3-2) and J is TRBJ1-1; 7 positions agree with TRBD1. With V trimmed by 5 bases and J by 3 bases, 3 bases remained unmatched. Germline V lookup: CDR1 LGHDT, CDR2 YNNKEL (reference sequence). This CDR3 has 13 residues. CDR3 sequence reads: CASSGQADTEAFF. CDR3 sequence (DNA): TGTGCCAGCAGCGGACAGGCCGACACTGAAGCTTTCTTT.

The CDR3 is CASSLEQHYEQYF. As DNA, the CDR3 is TGTGCCAGCAGCTTGGAACAGCACTACGAGCAGTACTTC. The chain joins TRBV5-5 to TRBJ2-7; no clear D gene. Trimming shortened V by 0 bases and J by 3 bases, and 7 bases separated the two germline ends. The CDR3 contains 13 residues. CDR1 and CDR2 from the germline V gene are SGHKS and YYEKEE (reference sequence).

The J gene is TRBJ2-7, the V gene TRBV6-5; TRBD1 matches 8 bases. This CDR3 region has 13 residues. CDR1 MNHEY and CDR2 SVGAGI come from the germline V gene. The ends lost 7 bases at V and 7 bases at J; junction bases unmatched: 9. CDR3 sequence: CASTRQGLREQYF. CDR3 nucleotide sequence: TGTGCCAGCACCCGACAGGGGCTTAGGGAGCAGTACTTC.

Here the CDR3 DNA reads TGTGCCACCAGCAGAGGGGGCATTACAGATACGCAGTATTTT. Translated, it gives CATSRGGITDTQYF. The rearrangement uses TRBV15 and TRBJ2-3; weak D call: TRBD1 (5 bases). The germline V and J ends were trimmed by 1 base and 3 bases, with 8 bases remaining between them. The germline CDR1 and CDR2 sequences are LNHNV and YYDKDF (reference sequence). The CDR3 has 14 residues.

The chain has TRBV4-1 and TRBJ2-5, with TRBD1 as a possible D gene (6 bases). The CDR3 contains 16 residues. Germline V lookup: CDR1 MGHRA, CDR2 YSYEKL. Trimming removed 1 base from V and 1 base from J, with 13 bases in between. The CDR3: CASSQGYRETQETQYF. The DNA of the CDR3 is TGCGCCAGCAGCCAAGGATACAGGGAAACCCAAGAGACCCAGTACTTC.

V and J are TRBV11-2 and TRBJ2-1, with 9 bases fitting TRBD1. This CDR3 contains 15 residues. Germline loops: CDR1 SGHAT, CDR2 FQNNGV. V lost 5 bases to trimming and J lost 3 bases; unmatched junction nucleotides: 5. The DNA of the CDR3 is TGTGCCAGCAGCACCCGGACAGGGGACTACAATGAGCAGTTCTTC. Translated: CASSTRTGDYNEQFF.

This chain uses TRBV12-3 or TRBV12-4 with TRBJ1-4; TRBD1 might be the D (6 bases). V lost 7 bases to trimming and J lost 4 bases, with 10 bases between them. CDR3 size: 13 residues. CDR3 DNA: TGTGCCAGCACCCTACAGGGTAATGAAAAACTGTTTTTT. This translates into CASTLQGNEKLFF.

The V and J genes are TRBV19 and TRBJ1-5, with D possibly matching TRBD1 (6 bases). The germline gives CDR1 LNHDA, CDR2 SQIVND (reference sequence). With 3 bases removed from V and 6 bases from J, the gap between germline ends came to 12 bases. CDR3 size: 14 residues. The CDR3 sequence: CASSMPQGLQPQHF. For the CDR3, the DNA is TGTGCCAGTAGTATGCCACAGGGCCTTCAGCCCCAGCATTTT.

CDR3 region: CASSVATGGQETQYF. In DNA form, the CDR3 reads TGTGCCAGCAGCGTAGCGACAGGGGGCCAAGAGACCCAGTACTTC. This sequence joins TRBV9 and TRBJ2-5; 9 nucleotides align to TRBD1. The CDR3 is made up of 15 amino acids. After removal of 0 bases from V and 1 base from J, the junction contained 1 base not matched to a gene. Germline CDR1 and CDR2: SGDLS and YYNGEE.